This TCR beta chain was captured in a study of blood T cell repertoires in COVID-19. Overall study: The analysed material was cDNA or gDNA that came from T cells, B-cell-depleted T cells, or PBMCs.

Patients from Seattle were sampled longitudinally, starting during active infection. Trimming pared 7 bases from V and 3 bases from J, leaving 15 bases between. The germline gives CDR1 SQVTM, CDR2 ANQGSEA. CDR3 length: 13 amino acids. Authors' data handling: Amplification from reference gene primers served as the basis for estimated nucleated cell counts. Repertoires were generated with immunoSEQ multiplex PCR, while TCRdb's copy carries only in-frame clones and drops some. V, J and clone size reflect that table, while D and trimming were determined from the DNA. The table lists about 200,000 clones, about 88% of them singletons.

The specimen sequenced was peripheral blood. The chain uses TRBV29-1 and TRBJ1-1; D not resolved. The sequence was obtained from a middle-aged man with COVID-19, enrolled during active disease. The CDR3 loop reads CSAYHGVDTEAFF. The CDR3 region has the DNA TGCAGCGCCTATCACGGGGTGGACACTGAAGCTTTCTTT. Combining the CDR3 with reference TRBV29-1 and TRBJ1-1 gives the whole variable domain SAVISQKPSRDICQRGTSLTIQCQVDSQVTMMFWYRQQPGQSLTLIATANQGSEATYESGFVIDKFPISRPNLTFSTLTVSNMSPEDSSIYLCSAYHGVDTEAFFGQGTRLTVV.